The TCR beta chain under discussion was sequenced for a study of metastatic and nonmetastatic thyroid tumors. Thyroid surgery took place with no prior treatment in any patient. Per germline, CDR1 SGHRS and CDR2 YFSETQ. CDR3 size: 15 residues. V lost 6 bases and J lost 5, with 20 bases in between. With MiXCR, TCRdb reprocessed the PCR reads. The data contain about 33,000 clones, over 15% of them singletons. V usage is TRBV5-1 and J usage is TRBJ2-5; D possibly corresponds to TRBD1 (5 bases). The sample taken for sequencing was blood. This receptor was taken from a male donor with papillary thyroid cancer or a benign thyroid nodule (not recorded which). Some clones in this sample may be carry-over from other donors' samples. DNA for the CDR3: TGCGCCAGCATCGTTACATGGGGCAGTTGGGAGACCCAGTACTTC. This codes for CASIVTWGSWETQYF.